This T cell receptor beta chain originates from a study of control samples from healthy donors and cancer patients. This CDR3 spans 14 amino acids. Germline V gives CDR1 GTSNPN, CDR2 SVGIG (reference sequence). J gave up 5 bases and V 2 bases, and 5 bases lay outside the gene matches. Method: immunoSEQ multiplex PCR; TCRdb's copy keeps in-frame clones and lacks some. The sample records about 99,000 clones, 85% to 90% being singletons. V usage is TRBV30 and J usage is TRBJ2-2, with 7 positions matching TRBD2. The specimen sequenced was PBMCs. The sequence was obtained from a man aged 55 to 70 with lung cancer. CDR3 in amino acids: CAWSFGGGTGELFF. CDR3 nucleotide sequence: TGTGCCTGGAGTTTTGGGGGGGGGACCGGGGAGCTGTTTTTT.